A selection of T cell receptor beta chains follows, all from one sample in a study of blood T cell repertoires in COVID-19. Only in-frame clones appear in the TCRdb table, and some are missing; sequencing was by immunoSEQ multiplex PCR. Among 250,000 to 400,000 clones listed, around 88% were seen once. Sequenced sample: peripheral blood. The origin of the receptors is a woman aged 30 to 39 with COVID-19, enrolled during active disease. The CDR3 runs from the conserved cysteine through the conserved F or W. The D gene is left open where the match is weak. Clone size, where shown, is once, few, many, or a class for clones that have expanded.

TRBV7-8	-	-	TRBJ1-3	TGTGCCAGCAGCTTAGTACTTCGGGACACTCTTACTGGAAACACCATATATTTT	CASSLVLRDTLTGNTIYF
TRBV10-3	once	-	TRBJ2-1	TGTGCCATCAGCCCGCGGGCCGGCGGAAACAATGAGCAGTTCTTC	CAISPRAGGNNEQFF
TRBV6-5	few	-	TRBJ1-1	TGTGCCAGCAGTTACTCCCCCAGGGGGAACACTGAAGCTTTCTTT	CASSYSPRGNTEAFF
TRBV5-1	once	TRBD2	TRBJ2-7	TGCGCCAGCAGCACTAGCGGGGACTACGAGCAGTACTTC	CASSTSGDYEQYF
TRBV7-9	-	-	TRBJ1-4	TGTGCCAGCAGCTTAGATCCAGGCCGGGGTGAAAAACTGTTTTTT	CASSLDPGRGEKLFF
TRBV10-3	-	-	TRBJ2-3	TGTGCCATCAGTGACCTGACAGCTAGCACAGATACGCAGTATTTT	CAISDLTASTDTQYF
TRBV6-2/TRBV6-3	few	-	TRBJ2-3	TGTGCCAGCACCCCCGGGTGGGATACGCAGTATTTT	CASTPGWDTQYF
TRBV4-3	-	TRBD1	TRBJ1-2	TGCGCCAGCAGCCACCCAGTGACAGGGGGCTTGTATGGCTACACCTTC	CASSHPVTGGLYGYTF
TRBV7-9	-	TRBD2	TRBJ2-1	TGTGCCAGCAGCCGTAGCGGGGGGTCCTACAATGAGCAGTTCTTC	CASSRSGGSYNEQFF
TRBV4-1	-	TRBD1	TRBJ1-2	TGCGCCAGCAGCCCAACCACACAGGGGGCCTATGGCTACACCTTC	CASSPTTQGAYGYTF
TRBV6-5	-	-	TRBJ1-5	TGTGCCAGCAGTTACTCTCGGGGAAATCAGCCCCAGCATTTT	CASSYSRGNQPQHF
TRBV2	-	-	TRBJ2-1	TGTGCCAGCAGTGTGTTAGCGGCTTACAATGAGCAGTTCTTC	CASSVLAAYNEQFF
TRBV19	-	-	TRBJ1-1	TGTGCCAGTAGTGGCACCATGAACACTGAAGCTTTCTTT	CASSGTMNTEAFF
TRBV5-4	-	-	TRBJ2-3	TGTGCCAGCAGCTTGGGGGGCGGGGACACAGATACGCAGTATTTT	CASSLGGGDTDTQYF
TRBV6-1	-	-	TRBJ1-1	TGTGCCAGCAGTGAAAAAGGGGGGGGCACTGAAGCTTTCTTT	CASSEKGGGTEAFF
TRBV2	-	-	TRBJ1-4	TGTGCCAGCAGTGAAACTGGTAATGAAAAACTGTTTTTT	CASSETGNEKLFF
TRBV2	-	TRBD1	TRBJ1-6	TGTGCCAGCAGTCGACAGGGGGAAGAGAATTCACCCCTCCACTTT	CASSRQGEENSPLHF
TRBV7-3	once	TRBD1	TRBJ2-3	TGTGCCAGCAGCTTAAGACAGGGTGGGAGCACAGATACGCAGTATTTT	CASSLRQGGSTDTQYF
TRBV11-2	-	-	TRBJ2-3	TGTGCCAGCAGCCAGACTACAGATACGCAGTATTTT	CASSQTTDTQYF
TRBV7-2	-	-	TRBJ1-3	TGTGCCAGCAGCTTAGAACAGTCAGCTGGAAACACCATATATTTT	CASSLEQSAGNTIYF
TRBV2	-	TRBD1	TRBJ1-5	TGTGCCAGCAGATTAGGGGGCGCGATGAATCAGCCCCAGCATTTT	CASRLGGAMNQPQHF
TRBV30	-	-	TRBJ1-5	TGTGCCTGGAGCGGTGACAGCCCCAATCAGCCCCAGCATTTT	CAWSGDSPNQPQHF
TRBV7-8	-	-	TRBJ1-4	TGTGCCAGCAGCTTAAAGGTGACAGGCCTTAATGAAAAACTGTTTTTT	CASSLKVTGLNEKLFF
TRBV4-3	-	TRBD1	TRBJ1-1	TGCGCCAGCAGCCGGGACAGTTTTGGCACTGAAGCTTTCTTT	CASSRDSFGTEAFF
TRBV30	-	-	TRBJ1-5	TGTGCCTGGAGTGTGACAGTAGGCAATCAGCCCCAGCATTTT	CAWSVTVGNQPQHF
TRBV5-6	-	-	TRBJ2-3	TGTGCCAGCAGCTTGGATAGGTACAGGGCTGGCACAGATACGCAGTATTTT	CASSLDRYRAGTDTQYF
TRBV27	-	-	TRBJ1-4	TGTGCCAGCAGACATTCAGGGGCGGCTAATGAAAAACTGTTTTTT	CASRHSGAANEKLFF
TRBV19	-	-	TRBJ1-5	TGTGCCAGTAGTATCGGAACAGCTAACAATCAGCCCCAGCATTTT	CASSIGTANNQPQHF
TRBV5-1	-	-	TRBJ2-2	TGCGCCAGCGGGCGGGGGAACACCGGGGAGCTGTTTTTT	CASGRGNTGELFF
TRBV2	-	-	TRBJ2-3	TGTGCCAGCTCGGCGGACACAGATACGCAGTATTTT	CASSADTDTQYF
TRBV5-4	-	TRBD2	TRBJ2-3	TGTGCCAGCAGCGATTTCGGGGGGGGACCAGATACGCAGTATTTT	CASSDFGGGPDTQYF
TRBV6-5	-	-	TRBJ1-2	TGTGCCAGCGAGGAAGGGGGTAACTATGGCTACACCTTC	CASEEGGNYGYTF
TRBV20-1	-	TRBD1	TRBJ1-6	TGCAGTGCTAGTGGGGGACAGGGATCCTATAATTCACCCCTCCACTTT	CSASGGQGSYNSPLHF
TRBV18	-	TRBD2	TRBJ2-5	TGTGCCAGCTCACCGAGAGCGGGGGACGGCCAAGAGACCCAGTACTTC	CASSPRAGDGQETQYF
TRBV30	-	-	TRBJ2-1	TGTGCCTGGAATGGACAGTACAATGAGCAGTTCTTC	CAWNGQYNEQFF
TRBV5-5	-	-	TRBJ2-1	TGTGCCAGCAGCTTAAGAGTGGGGGCCTCCTACAATGAGCAGTTCTTC	CASSLRVGASYNEQFF
TRBV5-6	-	TRBD2	TRBJ2-5	TGTGCCAGCAGCCCCTGGATGGGGGGGTTCCAAGAGACCCAGTACTTC	CASSPWMGGFQETQYF
TRBV3-1/TRBV3-2	-	TRBD2	TRBJ2-5	TGTGCCAGCAGCCAATCTAGCGGGGGGGCGGAGACCCAGTACTTC	CASSQSSGGAETQYF
TRBV15	-	-	TRBJ2-1	TGTGCCACCAGTCCGGGGAACTACAATGAGCAGTTCTTC	CATSPGNYNEQFF
TRBV6-2/TRBV6-3	once	-	TRBJ2-1	TGTGCCAGCAGTCGACCCCCCGCAGGTAACAATGAGCAGTTCTTC	CASSRPPAGNNEQFF
TRBV10-2	-	-	TRBJ2-5	TGCGCCAGCAGTGGAAGTTGGGGTAGCGGAGAACAAGAGACCCAGTACTTC	CASSGSWGSGEQETQYF
TRBV5-4	-	-	TRBJ1-6	TGTGCCAGCAGCGATAAGGAGGAGCTGGGTAATTCACCCCTCCACTTT	CASSDKEELGNSPLHF
TRBV4-1	-	TRBD2	TRBJ2-1	TGCGCCAGCAGCCAAACAGCGGGGGTCTCCTACAATGAGCAGTTCTTC	CASSQTAGVSYNEQFF
TRBV28	-	-	TRBJ1-6	TGTGCCAGCCTCGGGGTCGGCTATAATTCACCCCTCCACTTT	CASLGVGYNSPLHF
TRBV5-5	-	-	TRBJ1-1	TGTGCCAGCAGCTTGGAACAGGGTCGAGCTTTCTTT	CASSLEQGRAFF
TRBV9	-	TRBD1	TRBJ1-4	TGTGCCAGCAGCGCCCGGGACAGCTCTCCCGAAAAACTGTTTTTT	CASSARDSSPEKLFF
TRBV7-9	-	-	TRBJ1-2	TGTGCCAGCAGCCTCCAGGGTTTTAACTATGGCTACACCTTC	CASSLQGFNYGYTF
TRBV28	-	-	TRBJ1-5	TGTGCCAGCAGGACAGACGTCCGACCCCAGCATTTT	CASRTDVRPQHF
TRBV9	-	TRBD2	TRBJ2-1	TGTGCCAGCAGCAACCACCGACTAGCGGGGGACAATGAGCAGTTCTTC	CASSNHRLAGDNEQFF
TRBV6-5	-	TRBD1	TRBJ2-3	TGTGCCCGATCAGGGACAGTTAGCACAGATACGCAGTATTTT	CARSGTVSTDTQYF
TRBV25-1	-	-	TRBJ1-2	TGTGCCAGCAGTGAATTCGGGATTAACTATGGCTACACCTTC	CASSEFGINYGYTF
TRBV7-8	-	-	TRBJ2-1	TGTGCCAGCACCCCTAGTGGGTACAATGAGCAGTTCTTC	CASTPSGYNEQFF
TRBV30	-	-	TRBJ1-4	TGTGCCTGGAGCATATCGGGAAGAACTAATGAAAAACTGTTTTTT	CAWSISGRTNEKLFF
TRBV6-5	-	-	TRBJ1-1	TGTGCCAGCAGTAAGTCAGGGGAGGGAGCTTTCTTT	CASSKSGEGAFF
TRBV5-6	-	-	TRBJ1-1	TGTGCCAGCAGCTTCTTAGCCACTGAAGCTTTCTTT	CASSFLATEAFF
TRBV2	-	-	TRBJ1-5	TGTGCCAGCAGTGACGGGAGGACAGACTATGTGACCCAGCATTTT	CASSDGRTDYVTQHF